The rows below give T cell receptor beta chains drawn from one sample of a study of cytomegalovirus exposure and HLA in healthy donors. This table comes from immunoSEQ multiplex PCR, and its TCRdb copy is limited to in-frame clones, with some not included. Of some 350,000 clones listed, approximately 90% are singletons. Input material: PBMCs. These receptors all come from a woman aged 30 to 39 in good health and CMV-seropositive. Both conserved end residues are part of each CDR3. The order of the fields is V gene, clone size, J gene, D gene, CDR3 protein, CDR3 DNA. The D gene is left open where the match is weak. Size tells how often a clone was seen (once, few, many) or the class of an expanded clone, and some rows leave it out.

>TRBV9|.|TRBJ2-1|.
CASSALRGMGEQFF
TGTGCCAGCAGCGCCCTGCGGGGCATGGGTGAGCAGTTCTTC
>TRBV11-2|.|TRBJ1-1|.
CASSGTRTVNTEAFF
TGTGCCAGCAGCGGGACCCGGACAGTGAACACTGAAGCTTTCTTT
>TRBV5-5|.|TRBJ1-1|TRBD1
CASQQGGTEAFF
TGTGCCAGTCAACAGGGGGGTACTGAAGCTTTCTTT
>TRBV6-5|.|TRBJ1-1|.
CASTRQWNTEAFF
TGTGCCAGCACCCGACAGTGGAACACTGAAGCTTTCTTT
>TRBV5-1|.|TRBJ1-1|.
CASSLIGGTNMNTEAFF
TGCGCCAGCAGCTTAATCGGTGGGACGAACATGAACACTGAAGCTTTCTTT
>TRBV5-1|.|TRBJ1-1|.
CASSFNPTADTEAFF
TGCGCCAGCAGTTTTAACCCGACAGCGGACACTGAAGCTTTCTTT
>TRBV18|.|TRBJ2-5|.
CASSPGTSRETQYF
TGTGCCAGCTCACCGGGAACTAGCCGGGAGACCCAGTACTTC
>TRBV28|.|TRBJ2-5|TRBD1
CASTGAGTGTGETQYF
TGTGCCAGCACCGGGGCCGGGACAGGGACGGGAGAGACCCAGTACTTC
>TRBV28|.|TRBJ2-5|TRBD1
CASSRDRVQETQYF
TGTGCCAGCAGTCGGGACAGGGTCCAAGAGACCCAGTACTTC
>TRBV7-2|few|TRBJ1-6|.
CASSLATSGFRSPLHF
TGTGCCAGCAGCTTAGCGACCTCAGGATTCAGGTCACCCCTCCACTTT
>TRBV30|.|TRBJ1-1|.
CAWSVQVNTEAFF
TGTGCCTGGAGTGTACAAGTGAACACTGAAGCTTTCTTT
>TRBV4-3|.|TRBJ2-2|.
CASSQERGPGETIGELFF
TGCGCCAGCAGCCAAGAGAGGGGGCCGGGAGAAACTATCGGGGAGCTGTTTTTT
>TRBV7-2|.|TRBJ2-1|TRBD2
CASSSTSGSANEQFF
TGTGCCAGCAGCTCGACTAGCGGGAGTGCCAATGAGCAGTTCTTC
>TRBV27|.|TRBJ1-5|.
CASSLGGYQPQHF
TGTGCCAGCAGTTTAGGGGGGTATCAGCCCCAGCATTTT
>TRBV29-1|.|TRBJ1-1|.
CSVRDNTEAFF
TGCAGCGTAAGGGACAACACTGAAGCTTTCTTT
>TRBV6-1|.|TRBJ1-4|.
CASSDMVATNEKLFF
TGTGCCAGCAGTGATATGGTTGCAACTAATGAAAAACTGTTTTTT
>TRBV5-4|.|TRBJ2-7|.
CASSLEPAMGEQYF
TGTGCCAGCAGCTTGGAGCCCGCTATGGGCGAGCAGTACTTC
>TRBV7-3|once|TRBJ1-1|TRBD1
CASRRTGGDTEAFF
TGTGCCAGCAGACGGACAGGGGGAGACACTGAAGCTTTCTTT
>TRBV15|.|TRBJ2-7|.
CATSKGSSYEQYF
TGTGCCACCAGCAAGGGAAGCTCCTACGAGCAGTACTTC